This T cell receptor beta chain was captured by sequencing in a study of graft-versus-host responses after intestinal transplantation. Study findings and constraints: Researchers found GvH clones in recipient marrow, and some showed up first in ileum or blood.

As regards this clone: The antigen remains undetermined.

Germline CDR1 reads SGHRS; CDR2 reads YFSETQ. Germline trimming cut 2 bases from V and 3 bases from J; bases unmatched to any gene: 6. This CDR3 is built from 15 residues. The protocol was immunoSEQ multiplex PCR, while the TCRdb copy is restricted to in-frame clones and leaves out a portion. The sample contains tens of thousands of clones, roughly 94% of which appear only once. This TCR came from a human donor who received an intestinal transplant. V is TRBV5-1 and J is TRBJ1-2; 8 nucleotides align to TRBD1. The sequencing here drew on unstimulated CD8+ T cells sorted from spleen or lymph node cells, taken before intestinal transplant. The CDR3 nucleotides read TGCGCCAGCAGCTTAGACCAGGGGGCCTACTATGGCTACACCTTC. Its protein is CASSLDQGAYYGYTF. Full variable domain (outside the CDR3, taken from reference TRBV5-1 and TRBJ1-2): KAGVTQTPRYLIKTRGQQVTLSCSPISGHRSVSWYQQTPGQGLQFLFEYFSETQRNKGNFPGRFSGRQFSNSRSEMNVSTLELGDSALYLCASSLDQGAYYGYTFGSGTRLTVV.